Following are 4 T cell receptor beta chains from one sample sequenced in a study of blood T cells in healthy people across ages. A sample-barcoded 5' primer and a J-beta primer mix were used in a second PCR of about 6 to 11 cycles. From the 5' RACE reads, TCRdb called clonotypes with MiXCR, one entry per CDR3 protein. The sample includes hundreds of thousands of distinct CDR3 sequences, about 30% of them seen just once. Input material: blood. Receptor source: a woman older than 75 in good health.

This clonotype was recorded a few times. The chain couples TRBV28 to TRBJ1-2, with D tentatively TRBD1 (5 bases). Trimming took 3 bases from V and 3 from J, leaving 11 bases between them. The CDR3 sequence is 14 residues long. Per germline, CDR1 MDHEN and CDR2 SYDVKM. CDR3 loop: CASSFGHSYYGYTF. The CDR3 bases are TGTGCCAGCAGTTTTGGACATTCTTACTATGGCTACACCTTC.

This chain joins TRBV6-1 and TRBJ2-4; D possibly corresponds to TRBD2 (6 bases). There are 14 residues in the CDR3. CDR1 and CDR2 from the germline V gene are MNHNS and SASEGT. Trimming stripped 7 bases from V and 13 bases from J, with 23 bases between. This chain's CDR3 is CASKSNWGVLEQYF. The CDR3 DNA sequence: TGTGCCAGCAAGTCTAATTGGGGGGTCTTGGAGCAGTACTTC.

Ten or more counts support this clonotype. The chain has TRBV5-8 and TRBJ1-5; 8 bases agree with TRBD1. CDR1 SGHTS and CDR2 YDEGEE come from the germline V gene. CDR3 length equals 15 residues. Germline trimming cut 3 bases from V and 7 bases from J; bases unmatched to any gene: 9. The CDR3 loop is CASSSGQGTLQPQHF. CDR3 DNA sequence: TGTGCCAGCAGCTCCGGACAGGGTACGCTCCAGCCCCAGCATTTT.

The rearrangement links TRBV5-6 to TRBJ1-2, with D unresolved. V lost 0 bases and J 4 bases, leaving 10 bases between the germline ends. The germline V gene has CDR1 SGHDT and CDR2 YYEEEE. This CDR3 region has 14 residues. In nucleotides, the CDR3 is TGTGCCAGCAGCTTGGTGTACGGCACCTATGGCTACACCTTC. Its protein product is CASSLVYGTYGYTF. Complete variable domain (other parts from reference TRBV5-6 and TRBJ1-2): DAGVTQSPTHLIKTRGQQVTLRCSPKSGHDTVSWYQQALGQGPQFIFQYYEEEERQRGNFPDRFSGHQFPNYSSELNVNALLLGDSALYLCASSLVYGTYGYTFGSGTRLTVV.